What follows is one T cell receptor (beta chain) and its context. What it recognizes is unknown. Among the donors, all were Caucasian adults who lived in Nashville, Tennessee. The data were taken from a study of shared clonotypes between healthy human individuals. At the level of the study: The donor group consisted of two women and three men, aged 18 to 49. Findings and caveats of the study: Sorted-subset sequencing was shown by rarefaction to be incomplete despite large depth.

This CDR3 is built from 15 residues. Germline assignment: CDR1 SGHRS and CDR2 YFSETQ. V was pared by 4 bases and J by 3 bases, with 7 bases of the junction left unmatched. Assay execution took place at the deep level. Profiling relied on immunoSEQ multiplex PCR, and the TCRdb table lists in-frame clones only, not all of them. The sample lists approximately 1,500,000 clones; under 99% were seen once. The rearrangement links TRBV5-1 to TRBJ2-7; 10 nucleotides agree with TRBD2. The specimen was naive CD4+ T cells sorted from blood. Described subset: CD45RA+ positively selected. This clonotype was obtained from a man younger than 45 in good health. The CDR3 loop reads CASSRQSGRVYEQYF. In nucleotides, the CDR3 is TGCGCCAGCAGCCGACAAAGCGGGAGGGTCTACGAGCAGTACTTC.